The text below deals with one T cell receptor beta chain. The data originate from a study of CD8 T cells in Susac syndrome. RNA, at about 0.45 to 1 ug, was reverse transcribed with random hexamers. TCRdb itself ran the immunoSEQ multiplex PCR reads through MiXCR, one entry per CDR3 protein. The sample has approximately 140,000 distinct CDR3 sequences, approximately 95% seen once. The CDR3 length is 15 residues. V shed 4 bases and J shed 3 bases, with 13 bases lying between them. Germline loops: CDR1 LNHDA, CDR2 SQIVND (reference sequence). Sequencing of TCR beta, carried out with a high-throughput approach, was applied to CD8+ and CD4+ T cells from the blood.

Source material: CD4+ T cells from PBMCs. V gene TRBV19 combines with J gene TRBJ2-1, with D maybe TRBD1 (5 bases). The receptor was derived from a human donor with multiple sclerosis. CDR3 sequence: CASSTWGPGYNEQFF. CDR3 DNA sequence: TGTGCCAGTAGTACGTGGGGCCCCGGCTACAATGAGCAGTTCTTC.